Listed here are 25 T cell receptor beta chains from one sample, sequenced in a study of T cells after yellow fever vaccination. TCRdb ran MiXCR on the 5' RACE reads and lists one entry per CDR3 protein. There are around 310,000 distinct CDR3 sequences in the sample; approximately 4.2% occur only once, and 20% to 25% lies in the top ten. The material sequenced was PBMCs, taken 5 days after the yellow fever booster vaccination. The receptor source for this set is a man between 18 and 35 years old who received the YFV17D yellow fever vaccine.

In its sample, this clonotype was seen a few times. The J gene is TRBJ2-3, the V gene TRBV4-2, with a weak D call TRBD2 (6 bases). V lost 3 bases, J lost 6 bases, and 22 bases lay in between. CDR1 and CDR2 from the germline V gene are LGHNA and YNFKEQ. This CDR3 spans 17 amino acids. The DNA of the CDR3 is TGTGCCAGCAGCCAGGCCGGCGGGGCGGGAACGATTGATACGCAGTATTTT. As protein: CASSQAGGAGTIDTQYF.

The chain has TRBV5-4 and TRBJ1-2; the match to TRBD1 covers 9 bases. The germline V gene encodes CDR1 SGHNT and CDR2 YYREEE (reference sequence). V gave up 1 base and J gave up 8 bases; unmatched junction bases: 6. The CDR3 runs to 14 residues. In nucleotides, the CDR3 is TGTGCCAGCAGCTTGAACAGGGGGCAGGGGGGCTACACCTTC. It encodes CASSLNRGQGGYTF.

The rearrangement uses TRBV18 and TRBJ1-3; D unclear. V gave up 1 base and J gave up 1 base, with 5 bases separating them. Germline assignment: CDR1 KGHSH and CDR2 LQKENI. This CDR3 comprises 14 residues. The CDR3 loop reads CASSPLESGNTIYF. CDR3 DNA sequence: TGTGCCAGCTCACCACTAGAATCTGGAAACACCATATATTTT. Variable domain in full (rest from reference TRBV18 and TRBJ1-3): NAGVMQNPRHLVRRRGQEARLRCSPMKGHSHVYWYRQLPEEGLKFMVYLQKENIIDESGMPKERFSAEFPKEGPSILRIQQVVRGDSAAYFCASSPLESGNTIYFGEGSWLTVV.

The J gene is TRBJ2-3, the V gene TRBV5-1, with a possible D match to TRBD1 (5 bases). The CDR3 loop spans 15 amino acids. Looked up from germline, CDR1 is SGHRS and CDR2 is YFSETQ. Trimming shortened V by 5 bases and J by 0 bases, and 13 bases separated the two germline ends. The CDR3 protein is CASRGLLVSTDTQYF. In nucleotides, the CDR3 is TGCGCCAGCAGGGGGCTACTTGTTAGCACAGATACGCAGTATTTT.

This clonotype was picked up one time. The V call is TRBV7-8, the J call TRBJ2-3; tentative D call: TRBD1 (6 bases). The CDR3 runs to 18 residues. Germline-derived CDR1 and CDR2 are SGHVS and FQNEAQ. V lost 5 bases to trimming and J lost 0 bases, with 21 bases between them. Here the CDR3 DNA reads TGTGCCAGCAGCCCCAGTGAAACAGGGACCACTAGCACAGATACGCAGTATTTT. Protein: CASSPSETGTTSTDTQYF.

This chain uses TRBV5-4 with TRBJ2-5; 12 nucleotides line up with TRBD2. The CDR3 runs 16 residues. The germline V gene encodes CDR1 SGHNT and CDR2 YYREEE (reference sequence). The ends lost 5 bases at V and 1 base at J; junction bases unmatched: 6. This CDR3 reads CASRNGLAGSQETQYF. Written as DNA, the CDR3 is TGTGCCAGCAGAAACGGACTAGCGGGGAGCCAAGAGACCCAGTACTTC. Using reference TRBV5-4 and TRBJ2-5 for the parts outside the CDR3, the full variable domain is ETGVTQSPTHLIKTRGQQVTLRCSSQSGHNTVSWYQQALGQGPQFIFQYYREEENGRGNFPPRFSGLQFPNYSSELNVNALELDDSALYLCASRNGLAGSQETQYFGPGTRLLVL.

This clonotype was seen only a few times. J is TRBJ2-3 and V is TRBV5-5, with D hard to call. The CDR3 has 15 amino acids. Trimming removed 1 base at V and 2 bases at J, with 11 bases between. Per germline, CDR1 SGHKS and CDR2 YYEKEE (reference sequence). CDR3 residues: CASSLRTLNTDTQYF. The DNA of the CDR3 is TGTGCCAGCAGCTTGAGAACTCTGAACACAGATACGCAGTATTTT. Based on the CDR3 plus reference TRBV5-5 and TRBJ2-3, the full variable domain is DAGVTQSPTHLIKTRGQQVTLRCSPISGHKSVSWYQQVLGQGPQFIFQYYEKEERGRGNFPDRFSARQFPNYSSELNVNALLLGDSALYLCASSLRTLNTDTQYFGPGTRLTVL.

The rearrangement joins TRBV23-1 to TRBJ2-3; 7 bases agree with TRBD1. TRBV23-1 is designated an ORF whose function remains uncertain. V lost 5 bases and J lost 0; bases outside the gene matches: 11. CDR3 length equals 17 residues. CDR3 sequence: CASSYTGTEASTDTQYF. The CDR3, as DNA: TGCGCCAGCAGTTATACCGGGACAGAGGCTAGCACAGATACGCAGTATTTT.

Remarks on this clonotype: Germline and junction disagree at one end, which may indicate a read error. CDR3 sequence (DNA): TGCGCCAGCAGGTTGGCGGCCAGGTCTGGCTACACCTTC. Residues: CASRLAARSGYTF. The chain combines TRBV5-1 with TRBJ1-2; no firm D call. The germline gives CDR1 SGHRS, CDR2 YFSETQ. The CDR3 is 13 residues long.

In its sample, this clonotype was seen a few times. The J gene is TRBJ1-5, the V gene TRBV19; TRBD1 aligns across 9 bases. Germline V lookup: CDR1 LNHDA, CDR2 SQIVND (reference sequence). The V gene end was trimmed by 5 bases and the J gene end by 3 bases; junction bases not matched to a gene: 14. The CDR3 contains 18 residues. CDR3 sequence (DNA): TGTGCCAGTAGTCTGAAAGGGACAGGGCAAGGGTTCAATCAGCCCCAGCATTTT. This gives the protein CASSLKGTGQGFNQPQHF.

In its sample, this clonotype was seen a few times. Germline and junction disagree at one end, which may indicate a read error. The chain couples TRBV4-2 to TRBJ1-1; the D is unclear. This CDR3 is built from 15 residues. Germline lookup yields CDR1 LGHNA and CDR2 YNFKEQ. CDR3 coding DNA: TGTGCCAGCAGTCAAGCTCGGAATTGGGACACTGAAGCTTTCTTT. Protein: CASSQARNWDTEAFF.

This clonotype turned up a few times. CDR3 in amino acids: CASSHTTGAGSGANVLTF. CDR3 sequence (DNA): TGCGCCAGCAGCCATACCACGGGGGCCGGCTCTGGGGCCAACGTCCTGACTTTC. The gene calls are TRBV4-1 and TRBJ2-6; D tentatively fits TRBD1 or TRBD2 (6 bases each). Trimming removed 3 bases at V and 0 bases at J, with 15 bases between. Germline V gene data show CDR1 as MGHRA and CDR2 as YSYEKL. The CDR3 has 18 amino acids.

This clonotype was seen more than once but under ten times. The chain combines TRBV18 with TRBJ2-7, with 10 nucleotides matching TRBD2. Per germline, CDR1 KGHSH and CDR2 LQKENI. The CDR3 is 14 residues long. The V and J ends lost 4 bases and 4 bases, in that order; junction bases with no gene match: 4. The CDR3 protein is CASSQRGGSYEQYF. CDR3 sequence (DNA): TGTGCCAGCTCACAGCGGGGGGGATCTTACGAGCAGTACTTC.

This clonotype has just a few counts. The CDR3 DNA sequence: TGCGCCAGGAAACTACGCTCAGGGGATGATAATTCACCCCTCCACTTT. It yields the protein CARKLRSGDDNSPLHF. The V and J genes are TRBV5-1 and TRBJ1-6; a possible D gene is TRBD1 (6 bases). This CDR3 contains 16 residues. The germline V and J ends were trimmed by 8 bases and 5 bases, with 20 bases remaining between them. The V gene's germline CDR1 is SGHRS and CDR2 YFSETQ.

This clonotype came up many times. The chain links TRBV7-9 to TRBJ2-2; D perhaps matches TRBD2 (6 bases). CDR1 and CDR2 (germline): SEHNR, FQNEAQ (reference sequence). There are 16 residues in the CDR3. V was clipped by 0 bases and J by 3 bases, with 11 bases between them. CDR3 nucleotides: TGTGCCAGCAGCTTAGCCCCCGGCGGGGACACCGGGGAGCTGTTTTTT. This codes for CASSLAPGGDTGELFF.

The chain has TRBV5-5 and TRBJ2-7; possible D gene TRBD1, 6 bases. Germline V lookup: CDR1 SGHKS, CDR2 YYEKEE (reference sequence). The CDR3 is made up of 14 amino acids. Between the trimmed V and J ends, which lost 3 bases and 0 bases, there was a span of 10 bases. CDR3 in DNA: TGTGCCAGCAGCTGGGACAACCCCTCCTACGAGCAGTACTTC. As protein: CASSWDNPSYEQYF.

In its sample, this clonotype was seen many times. J is TRBJ2-1 and V is TRBV6-6, with a weak D call TRBD1 (5 bases). V was pared by 7 bases and J by 8 bases, with 12 bases between. The CDR3 length is 12 residues. Germline V lookup: CDR1 MNHNY, CDR2 SVGAGI (reference sequence). CDR3 DNA sequence: TGTGCCAGCACCTCTAGGGGTGATGAGCAGTTCTTC. It is translated as CASTSRGDEQFF.

This clonotype has more than one count but fewer than ten. V gene TRBV12-3 or TRBV12-4 combines with J gene TRBJ1-3; D is unclear. Trimming shortened V by 7 bases and J by 0 bases, and 16 bases separated the two germline ends. This CDR3 region has 16 residues. CDR3 nucleotide sequence: TGTGCCAGCACCTACCCCAGGACCCTCTCTGGAAACACCATATATTTT. Amino acid sequence: CASTYPRTLSGNTIYF.

This clonotype was seen many times. The gene calls are TRBV6-5 and TRBJ1-1, with 7 bases fitting TRBD1. V lost 4 bases to trimming and J lost 0 bases; unmatched junction nucleotides: 5. CDR3 length: 15 residues. Looked up from germline, CDR1 is MNHEY and CDR2 is SVGAGI. The CDR3 protein is CASSLTGLLNTEAFF. CDR3 sequence (DNA): TGTGCCAGCAGTTTGACAGGGCTGTTGAACACTGAAGCTTTCTTT.

This clonotype occurred a few times. The chain combines TRBV7-9 with TRBJ2-2; TRBD1 matches at 7 bases. Losses at the gene ends were 0 bases for V and 1 base for J; bases not matched to a gene: 11. Germline-derived CDR1 and CDR2 are SEHNR and FQNEAQ (reference sequence). CDR3 size: 19 residues. The CDR3 region is CASSLAYRGRLQNTGELFF. CDR3 nucleotides: TGTGCCAGCAGCTTAGCGTACAGGGGCCGACTCCAGAACACCGGGGAGCTGTTTTTT.

V is TRBV7-2 and J is TRBJ1-2; D gene unclear. The CDR3 is 14 residues long. V lost 5 bases, J lost 7 bases, and 17 bases lay in between. Germline CDR1 reads SGHTA; CDR2 reads FQGNSA. CDR3 coding DNA: TGTGCCAGCAGCCTGACCGGAGTGGACTCTGGCTACACCTTC. As protein: CASSLTGVDSGYTF.

Only a few counts were recorded for this clonotype. The genes are TRBV4-2 and TRBJ2-2; 10 positions match TRBD1. Germline V CDR1 and CDR2: LGHNA, YNFKEQ. J was trimmed by 3 bases and V by 3 bases; bases with no gene match: 7. This CDR3 has 17 amino acids. CDR3 bases: TGTGCCAGCAGCCACCCAAGCGGACAGGGGGACACCGGGGAGCTGTTTTTT. This translates into CASSHPSGQGDTGELFF.

The rearrangement links TRBV4-3 to TRBJ1-1, with 7 bases matching TRBD1. The CDR3 loop spans 16 amino acids. Germline CDR1 is LGHNA and CDR2 is YSLEER. Trimming cost V 1 base and J 0 bases; bases outside gene matches: 5. CDR3 region: CASSQGRDSMNTEAFF. The CDR3 region has the DNA TGCGCCAGCAGCCAAGGGAGGGACAGCATGAACACTGAAGCTTTCTTT.

This clonotype was observed many times. V usage is TRBV4-3 and J usage is TRBJ2-1, with 9 bases aligning to TRBD2. CDR1 is LGHNA and CDR2 is YSLEER in the germline V gene. The CDR3 runs to 17 residues. The V gene end was trimmed by 0 bases and the J gene end by 8 bases; junction bases not matched to a gene: 11. CDR3 residues: CASSQDAPGGGVYEQFF. CDR3 coding DNA: TGCGCCAGCAGCCAAGATGCCCCTGGCGGGGGGGTCTATGAGCAGTTCTTC.

This clonotype was picked up a small number of times. This chain connects TRBV20-1 to TRBJ2-7, with D perhaps TRBD1 (5 bases). V dropped 0 bases and J dropped 4 bases, with 10 bases sitting between them. This CDR3 has 13 amino acids. CDR1 is DFQATT, CDR2 SNEGSKA, per germline (reference sequence). The CDR3 protein is CSARDLAGYEQYF. The CDR3 bases are TGCAGTGCTAGAGATCTTGCAGGGTACGAGCAGTACTTC.